This T cell receptor (beta chain) was obtained from a study of CD8+ T cells in alopecia areata. As for the study in general: Female C3H/HeJ mice aged roughly 7-10 weeks received skin from roughly 6-12-month-old C3H/HeJ donors with spontaneous alopecia.

Overall study results and limits: It was less clear whether patients shared TCRs than it was in mice, possibly because of HLA. When scalp samples are sequenced, resident alphabeta T cells of normal skin are also captured. Compared with normal scalp, lesional scalp had higher clonality and more expanded CD8+ clones.

V gave up 0 bases and J gave up 6 bases; unmatched junction bases: 3. The V gene's germline CDR1 is NSHNY and CDR2 SYGAGN. This CDR3 comprises 14 residues. RNA was isolated and reverse transcribed to cDNA, the sequencing template. Libraries were prepared by immunoSEQ multiplex PCR; TCRdb keeps only in-frame clonotypes and omits some of them. The sample is made up of some 120,000 clones, none counted only once. The sample holds a few counts of this clone. Its antigen is undetermined. The genes are named according to mouse. The read ends 4 residues shy of where the CDR3 ends; the end is completed using the germline J gene. Other DNA sequences from this sample encode an identical CDR3 as well.

The source of this sequence is a C3H/HeJ mouse with alopecia areata. This mouse strain has H2-k as its MHC haplotype. The sequencing sample was made of lesional skin. This chain connects TRBV13-1 to TRBJ2-1; TRBD2 matches at 7 bases. CDR3 bases read: TGTGCCAGCAGTGATGCGCGGGGGGGTGCT. It is translated as CASSDARGGA. The whole CDR3 protein is CASSDARGGAEQFF.